Below, one T cell receptor beta chain is given with its context. This sample was included in a study of blood T cell repertoires in COVID-19. Study-wide background: The cDNA or gDNA used as material had been derived from T cells, B-cell-depleted T cells, or PBMCs.

The CDR3 runs to 14 residues. V dropped 6 bases and J dropped 4 bases, with 10 bases sitting between them. The V gene's germline CDR1 is SNHLY and CDR2 FYNNEI. TCRdb's copy holds only in-frame clones and misses some; the assay was immunoSEQ multiplex PCR. The sample has roughly 160,000 clones, more than 70% seen once; the top ten hold roughly a tenth. The clonotype originates from a woman older than 75 with active or convalescent COVID-19. The chain carries TRBV2 and TRBJ1-6; D gene unclear. Sequencing was performed on peripheral blood. CDR3: CASSAVTYNSPLHF. The CDR3 DNA reads TGTGCCAGCAGCGCCGTTACTTATAATTCACCCCTCCACTTT.